Listed below are T cell receptor beta chains from one sample, sequenced in a study of blood T cell repertoires in COVID-19. Assay: immunoSEQ multiplex PCR; the TCRdb copy retains only in-frame clones and omits some. In the table there are some 180,000 clones, less than 80% of which are singletons. The sample taken for sequencing was peripheral blood. These receptors all stem from a man over 45 who had recovered from COVID-19. CDR3s include the opening cysteine and the closing phenylalanine or tryptophan. The D gene is left open where the match is weak. Rows may omit the clone size; those that give it use once, few, many or a size class.

j_gene | d_gene | abundance | len | v_gene | CDR3aa | CDR3nt
TRBJ2-3 | TRBD2 | . | 15 | TRBV7-2 | CASGTSGHRTDTQYF | TGTGCCAGCGGGACTAGCGGCCACCGCACAGATACGCAGTATTTT
TRBJ2-3 | TRBD1 | . | 14 | TRBV19 | CASSQGIDTDTQYF | TGTGCCAGTTCACAGGGGATAGACACAGATACGCAGTATTTT
TRBJ2-3 | . | . | 15 | TRBV6-2/TRBV6-3 | CASSLGTLSTDTQYF | TGTGCCAGCAGTCTCGGGACACTTAGCACAGATACGCAGTATTTT
TRBJ2-7 | TRBD2 | . | 15 | TRBV3-1/TRBV3-2 | CASSPGLAGPREQYF | TGTGCCAGCAGTCCGGGACTAGCGGGCCCCCGGGAGCAGTACTTC
TRBJ2-7 | . | . | 15 | TRBV11-2 | CASSEARTALYEQYF | TGTGCCAGCAGCGAAGCTCGGACAGCTCTTTACGAGCAGTACTTC
TRBJ1-2 | . | few | 14 | TRBV5-4 | CASGIQGVNYGYTF | TGTGCCAGCGGAATACAGGGAGTGAACTATGGCTACACCTTC
TRBJ2-7 | . | once | 19 | TRBV4-3 | CASSQEFFRGGTRSYEQYF | TGCGCCAGCAGCCAAGAGTTTTTTAGGGGCGGGACTCGCTCCTACGAGCAGTACTTC
TRBJ2-7 | . | . | 13 | TRBV6-5 | CATWPGRGYEQYF | TGTGCCACCTGGCCAGGGAGGGGGTACGAGCAGTACTTC
TRBJ2-5 | TRBD1 | . | 12 | TRBV10-2 | CASSGTGEAQYF | TGCGCCAGCAGTGGGACAGGCGAGGCCCAGTACTTC
TRBJ1-1 | . | . | 13 | TRBV6-1 | CASSEGGGTEAFF | TGTGCCAGCAGTGAAGGGGGGGGTACTGAAGCTTTCTTT
TRBJ2-7 | . | . | 15 | TRBV6-5 | CASRLQGGLPYEQYF | TGTGCCAGCAGATTACAGGGGGGACTACCCTACGAGCAGTACTTC
TRBJ2-1 | TRBD1 | . | 16 | TRBV7-2 | CASSSRQGAIYNEQFF | TGTGCCAGCAGCTCCCGACAGGGGGCAATCTACAATGAGCAGTTCTTC
TRBJ2-3 | TRBD2 | . | 17 | TRBV10-3 | CAISRGTSGRSTDTQYF | TGTGCCATCAGCCGCGGGACTAGCGGGAGGAGCACAGATACGCAGTATTTT
TRBJ2-2 | TRBD1 | . | 15 | TRBV28 | CASSSGRGLAGELFF | TGTGCCAGCAGTTCCGGCAGGGGGCTCGCCGGGGAGCTGTTTTTT
TRBJ2-7 | TRBD2 | . | 14 | TRBV2 | CASSVGTSGYEQYF | TGTGCCAGCAGTGTCGGGACTAGCGGATACGAGCAGTACTTC
TRBJ2-2 | . | . | 15 | TRBV5-4 | CASSSGSGNTGELFF | TGTGCCAGCAGCTCCGGGAGCGGGAACACCGGGGAGCTGTTTTTT
TRBJ2-1 | . | . | 17 | TRBV11-2 | CASSLAPAEGSYNEQFF | TGTGCCAGCAGCTTAGCCCCGGCGGAGGGCTCCTACAATGAGCAGTTCTTC
TRBJ1-2 | . | . | 13 | TRBV24-1 | CATSDSYSYGYTF | TGTGCCACCAGTGATTCCTACAGCTATGGCTACACCTTC
TRBJ2-3 | . | . | 15 | TRBV7-9 | CASGRTVPLTDTQYF | TGTGCCAGCGGGCGGACAGTGCCCCTCACAGATACGCAGTATTTT
TRBJ2-3 | . | . | 15 | TRBV24-1 | CATSVNRALEDTQYF | TGTGCCACCAGTGTAAACAGAGCCTTAGAAGATACGCAGTATTTT
TRBJ2-3 | . | . | 16 | TRBV2 | CASYYSANTGWDTQYF | TGTGCCAGCTATTATAGCGCGAACACCGGATGGGATACGCAGTATTTT
TRBJ2-3 | TRBD2 | . | 14 | TRBV30 | CAWSITGGTDTQYF | TGTGCCTGGAGTATCACGGGAGGGACAGATACGCAGTATTTT
TRBJ1-1 | TRBD1 | once | 14 | TRBV7-3 | CASSLDRAGTEAFF | TGTGCCAGCAGCTTAGACAGGGCCGGCACTGAAGCTTTCTTT
TRBJ1-1 | TRBD1 | . | 16 | TRBV5-8 | CASSFGQGVVNTEAFF | TGTGCCAGCAGCTTTGGGCAGGGGGTCGTGAACACTGAAGCTTTCTTT
TRBJ2-5 | TRBD2 | . | 15 | TRBV4-1 | CASSRSGNSQETQYF | TGCGCCAGCAGCCGTAGCGGGAATAGCCAAGAGACCCAGTACTTC
TRBJ1-2 | . | . | 12 | TRBV28 | CASGLFNYGYTF | TGTGCCAGCGGACTCTTCAACTATGGCTACACCTTC
TRBJ2-5 | TRBD1 | once | 14 | TRBV5-4 | CASSLQGAWETQYF | TGTGCCAGCAGCTTGCAGGGGGCCTGGGAGACCCAGTACTTC
TRBJ2-3 | . | . | 14 | TRBV7-3 | CASSSHGTTDTQYF | TGTGCCAGCAGCTCCCATGGCACGACAGATACGCAGTATTTT
TRBJ2-7 | . | . | 14 | TRBV28 | CASTTTVNLYEQYF | TGTGCCAGCACGACGACAGTGAATCTCTACGAGCAGTACTTC
TRBJ1-4 | TRBD1 | few | 15 | TRBV7-2 | CASSLPTGGTEKLFF | TGTGCCAGCAGCTTACCGACAGGGGGGACCGAAAAACTGTTTTTT
TRBJ1-2 | TRBD1 | . | 14 | TRBV5-6 | CASSMGQAIHGYTF | TGTGCCAGCAGCATGGGACAGGCCATACATGGCTACACCTTC
TRBJ2-1 | TRBD2 | . | 16 | TRBV30 | CAWSLLAGVPDNEQFF | TGTGCCTGGAGTCTACTAGCGGGAGTCCCTGACAATGAGCAGTTCTTC
TRBJ2-1 | . | few | 16 | TRBV7-2 | CASSLGMSAALGEQFF | TGTGCCAGCAGCTTAGGGATGAGCGCGGCTCTGGGTGAGCAGTTCTTC
TRBJ2-3 | TRBD1 | . | 16 | TRBV4-3 | CASSQDPQGAGDTQYF | TGCGCCAGCAGCCAAGATCCGCAGGGGGCTGGAGATACGCAGTATTTT
TRBJ2-2 | . | once | 15 | TRBV5-4 | CASSLQGLNTGELFF | TGTGCCAGCAGCCTACAGGGTTTGAACACCGGGGAGCTGTTTTTT
TRBJ2-6 | TRBD2 | . | 13 | TRBV30 | CASGIGGANVLTF | TGTGCTAGCGGGATTGGGGGGGCCAACGTCCTGACTTTC
TRBJ2-1 | TRBD1 | few | 12 | TRBV5-4 | CASSRTGLEQFF | TGTGCCAGCAGCAGGACAGGGCTCGAGCAGTTCTTC
TRBJ2-5 | . | . | 14 | TRBV6-5 | CASSLLGGPETQYF | TGTGCCAGCAGCCTTTTGGGGGGGCCAGAGACCCAGTACTTC
TRBJ2-7 | . | . | 16 | TRBV10-2 | CASSEVSWQKSYEQYF | TGCGCCAGCAGTGAGGTTTCTTGGCAGAAATCCTACGAGCAGTACTTC
TRBJ2-7 | TRBD1 | . | 14 | TRBV20-1 | CSASAGTGSYEQYF | TGCAGTGCTAGTGCCGGGACAGGGAGTTACGAGCAGTACTTC
TRBJ2-7 | TRBD1 | few | 16 | TRBV23-1 | CASSQQPTGGSREQYF | TGCGCCAGCAGTCAACAACCCACAGGGGGCTCGAGAGAGCAGTACTTC
TRBJ2-1 | . | . | 15 | TRBV5-1 | CASSWAGRDYNEQFF | TGCGCCAGCAGCTGGGCCGGGAGAGACTACAATGAGCAGTTCTTC
TRBJ1-6 | . | . | 15 | TRBV7-2 | CASSLMTVYNSPLHF | TGTGCCAGCAGCTTAATGACAGTTTATAATTCACCCCTCCACTTT
TRBJ2-2 | . | . | 16 | TRBV18 | CASSPFGGQNTGELFF | TGTGCCAGCTCACCATTCGGGGGGCAGAACACCGGGGAGCTGTTTTTT
TRBJ1-2 | . | few | 15 | TRBV5-6 | CASSFGGQSNYGYTF | TGTGCCAGCAGCTTCGGAGGACAGAGTAACTATGGCTACACCTTC
TRBJ1-2 | . | . | 10 | TRBV20-1 | CSASPESYTF | TGCAGTGCTAGTCCGGAGAGCTACACCTTC
TRBJ1-6 | TRBD1 | few | 14 | TRBV27 | CASLAGTGNSPLHF | TGTGCCAGTTTAGCCGGGACAGGGAATTCACCCCTCCACTTT
TRBJ2-7 | TRBD1 | . | 16 | TRBV5-1 | CASSPAFGTATYEQYF | TGCGCCAGCAGCCCCGCCTTCGGGACAGCGACTTACGAGCAGTACTTC
TRBJ1-2 | . | . | 13 | TRBV11-2 | CASSPTATYGYTF | TGTGCCAGCAGTCCGACAGCCACCTATGGCTACACCTTC
TRBJ2-7 | TRBD1 | . | 15 | TRBV28 | CASSLSGTGSYEQYF | TGTGCCAGCAGTTTATCCGGGACAGGCTCCTACGAGCAGTACTTC
TRBJ2-1 | . | . | 15 | TRBV30 | CAWSVMASSYNEQFF | TGTGCCTGGAGTGTAATGGCTAGCTCCTACAATGAGCAGTTCTTC
TRBJ2-6 | . | . | 19 | TRBV5-1 | CASSLVFGSPGSGANVLTF | TGCGCCAGCAGCTTGGTTTTTGGCAGCCCGGGTTCCGGGGCCAACGTCCTGACTTTC
TRBJ2-6 | TRBD1 | few | 18 | TRBV6-6 | CASSPTPGGGSGANVLTF | TGTGCCAGCAGTCCTACGCCAGGGGGCGGATCTGGGGCCAACGTCCTGACTTTC